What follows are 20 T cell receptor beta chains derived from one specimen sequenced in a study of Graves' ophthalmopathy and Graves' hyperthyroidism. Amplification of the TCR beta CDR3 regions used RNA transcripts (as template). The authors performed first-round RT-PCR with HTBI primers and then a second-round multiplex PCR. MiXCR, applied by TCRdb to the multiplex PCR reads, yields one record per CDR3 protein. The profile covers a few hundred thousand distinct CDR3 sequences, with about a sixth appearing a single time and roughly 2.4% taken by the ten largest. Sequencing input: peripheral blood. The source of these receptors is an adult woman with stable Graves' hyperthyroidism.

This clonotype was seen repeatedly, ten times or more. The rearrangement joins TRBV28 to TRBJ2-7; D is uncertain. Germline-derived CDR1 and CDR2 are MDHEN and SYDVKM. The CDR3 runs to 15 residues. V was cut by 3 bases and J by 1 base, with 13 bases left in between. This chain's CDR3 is CASSLAVRVSYEQYF. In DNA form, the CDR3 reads TGTGCCAGCAGTTTGGCGGTAAGGGTGTCCTACGAGCAGTACTTC.

Here the CDR3 reads CSARTGTGGTYEQYF. CDR3 sequence (DNA): TGCAGTGCTAGGACCGGGACAGGGGGGACCTACGAGCAGTACTTC. V gene TRBV20-1 combines with J gene TRBJ2-7; 11 nucleotides agree with TRBD1. The CDR3 length is 15 residues. Germline V gives CDR1 DFQATT, CDR2 SNEGSKA (reference sequence). J was trimmed by 2 bases and V by 3 bases; bases with no gene match: 6.

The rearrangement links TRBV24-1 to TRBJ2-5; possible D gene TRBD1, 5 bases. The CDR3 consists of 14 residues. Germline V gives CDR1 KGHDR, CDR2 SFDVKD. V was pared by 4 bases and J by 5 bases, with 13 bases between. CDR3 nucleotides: TGTGCCACCAGTGAACCAGCAGGGTTGGAGACCCAGTACTTC. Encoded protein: CATSEPAGLETQYF.

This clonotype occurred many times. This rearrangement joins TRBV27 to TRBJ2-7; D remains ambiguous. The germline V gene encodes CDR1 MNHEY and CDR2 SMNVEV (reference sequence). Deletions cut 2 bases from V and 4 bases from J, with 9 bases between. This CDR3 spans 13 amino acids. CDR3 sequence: CASSLSLGYEQYF. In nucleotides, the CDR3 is TGTGCCAGCAGTTTAAGTCTGGGATACGAGCAGTACTTC.

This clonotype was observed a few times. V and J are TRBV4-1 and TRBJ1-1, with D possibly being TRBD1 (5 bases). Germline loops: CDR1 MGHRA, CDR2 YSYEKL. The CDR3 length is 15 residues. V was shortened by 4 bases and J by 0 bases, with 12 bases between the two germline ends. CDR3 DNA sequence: TGCGCCAGCAGCCTACAGAAGGGGATGAACACTGAAGCTTTCTTT. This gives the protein CASSLQKGMNTEAFF.

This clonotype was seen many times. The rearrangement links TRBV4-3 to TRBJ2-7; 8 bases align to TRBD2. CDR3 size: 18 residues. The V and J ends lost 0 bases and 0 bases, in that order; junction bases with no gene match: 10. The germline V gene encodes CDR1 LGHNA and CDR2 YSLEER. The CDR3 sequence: CASSQEVLTSVNSYEQYF. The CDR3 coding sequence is TGCGCCAGCAGCCAAGAAGTATTGACTAGCGTAAACTCCTACGAGCAGTACTTC.

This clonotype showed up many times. CDR3 coding DNA: TGTGCCAGCCGCAGGGGGCTTAACACCGGGGAGCTGTTTTTT. Translated: CASRRGLNTGELFF. The rearrangement links TRBV6-5 to TRBJ2-2; TRBD1 agrees at 8 bases. The junction had 4 bases not matched to a gene; V was cut back by 8 bases and J by 2 bases. The CDR3 extends over 14 amino acids. CDR1 and CDR2 from the germline V gene are MNHEY and SVGAGI.

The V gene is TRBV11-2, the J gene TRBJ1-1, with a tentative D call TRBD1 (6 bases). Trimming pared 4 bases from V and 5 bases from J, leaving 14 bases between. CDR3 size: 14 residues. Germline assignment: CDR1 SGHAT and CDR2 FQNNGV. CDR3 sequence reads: CASSSVQGLTEAFF. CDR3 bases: TGTGCCAGCAGCTCTGTCCAGGGGTTGACTGAAGCTTTCTTT.

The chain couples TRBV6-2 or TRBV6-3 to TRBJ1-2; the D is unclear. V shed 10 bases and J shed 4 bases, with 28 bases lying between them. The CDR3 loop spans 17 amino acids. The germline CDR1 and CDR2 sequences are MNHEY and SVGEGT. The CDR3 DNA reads TGTGCCACCGGGCTCAGGACTGGGCCAGGCACTTTCTATGGCTACACCTTC. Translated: CATGLRTGPGTFYGYTF.

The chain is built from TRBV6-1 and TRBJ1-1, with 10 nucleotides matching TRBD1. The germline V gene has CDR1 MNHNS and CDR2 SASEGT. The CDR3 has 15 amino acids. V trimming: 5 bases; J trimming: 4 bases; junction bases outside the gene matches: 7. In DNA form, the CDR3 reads TGTGCCAGCAGTCGACAGGGGGCGCGGGGCACTGAAGCTTTCTTT. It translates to CASSRQGARGTEAFF.

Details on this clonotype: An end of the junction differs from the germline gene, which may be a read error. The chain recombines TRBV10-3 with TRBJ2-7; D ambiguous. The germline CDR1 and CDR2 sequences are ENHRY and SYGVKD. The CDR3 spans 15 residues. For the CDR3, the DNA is TGTTCCATCACCGCAGTTGTCAGCCCCTCCTACGAGCAGTACTTC. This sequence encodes CSITAVVSPSYEQYF.

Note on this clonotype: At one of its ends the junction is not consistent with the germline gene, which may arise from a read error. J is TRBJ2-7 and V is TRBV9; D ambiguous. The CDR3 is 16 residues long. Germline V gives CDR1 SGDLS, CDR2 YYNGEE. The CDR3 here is CASSAAGGVQPYDQYF. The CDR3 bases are TGTGCCAGCAGCGCCGCCGGTGGGGTACAACCCTACGATCAGTACTTC.

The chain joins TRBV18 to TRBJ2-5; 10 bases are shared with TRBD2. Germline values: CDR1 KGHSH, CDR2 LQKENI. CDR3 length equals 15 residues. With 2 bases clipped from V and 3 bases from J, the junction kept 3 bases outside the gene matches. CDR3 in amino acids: CASSPAGTSEETQYF. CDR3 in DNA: TGTGCCAGCTCACCAGCCGGGACTAGCGAAGAGACCCAGTACTTC.

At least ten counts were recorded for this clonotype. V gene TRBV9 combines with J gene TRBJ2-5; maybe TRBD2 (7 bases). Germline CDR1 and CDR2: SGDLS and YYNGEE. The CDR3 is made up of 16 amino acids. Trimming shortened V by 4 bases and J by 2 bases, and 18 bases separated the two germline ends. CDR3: CASSSGEGQGQETQYF. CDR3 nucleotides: TGTGCCAGCAGCTCCGGGGAGGGCCAGGGGCAAGAGACCCAGTACTTC. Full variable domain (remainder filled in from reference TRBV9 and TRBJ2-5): DSGVTQTPKHLITATGQRVTLRCSPRSGDLSVYWYQQSLDQGLQFLIQYYNGEERAKGNILERFSAQQFPDLHSELNLSSLELGDSALYFCASSSGEGQGQETQYFGPGTRLLVL.

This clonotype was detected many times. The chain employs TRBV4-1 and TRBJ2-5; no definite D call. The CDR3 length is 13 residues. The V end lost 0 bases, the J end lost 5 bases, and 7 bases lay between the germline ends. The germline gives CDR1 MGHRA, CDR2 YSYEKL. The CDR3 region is CASSQDPLETQYF. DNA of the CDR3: TGCGCCAGCAGCCAAGATCCCCTGGAGACCCAGTACTTC.

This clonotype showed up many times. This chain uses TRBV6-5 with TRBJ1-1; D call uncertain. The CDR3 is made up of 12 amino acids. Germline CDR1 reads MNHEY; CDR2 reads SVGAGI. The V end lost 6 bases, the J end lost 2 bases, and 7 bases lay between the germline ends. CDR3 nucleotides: TGTGCCAGCAGGCGGTTAAACACTGAAGCTTTCTTT. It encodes CASRRLNTEAFF.

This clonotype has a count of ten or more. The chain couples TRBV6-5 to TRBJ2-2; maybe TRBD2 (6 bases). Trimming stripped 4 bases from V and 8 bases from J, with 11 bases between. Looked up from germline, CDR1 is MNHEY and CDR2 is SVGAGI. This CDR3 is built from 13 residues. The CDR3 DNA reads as TGTGCCAGCAGTTTCGCGGAGGGGGGGGAGCTGTTTTTT. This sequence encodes CASSFAEGGELFF.

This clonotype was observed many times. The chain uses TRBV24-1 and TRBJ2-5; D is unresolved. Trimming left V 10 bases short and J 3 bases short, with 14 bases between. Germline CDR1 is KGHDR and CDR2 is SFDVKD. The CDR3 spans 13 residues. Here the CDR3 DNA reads TGTGCCACGGCTGGGCAGACTGAAGAGACCCAGTACTTC. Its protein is CATAGQTEETQYF.

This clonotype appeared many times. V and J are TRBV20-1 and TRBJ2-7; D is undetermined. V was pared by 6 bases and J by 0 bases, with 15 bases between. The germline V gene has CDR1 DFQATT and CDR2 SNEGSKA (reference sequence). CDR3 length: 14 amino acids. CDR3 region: CSANSGGASYEQYF. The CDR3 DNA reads TGCAGTGCCAATTCAGGCGGAGCCTCCTACGAGCAGTACTTC.

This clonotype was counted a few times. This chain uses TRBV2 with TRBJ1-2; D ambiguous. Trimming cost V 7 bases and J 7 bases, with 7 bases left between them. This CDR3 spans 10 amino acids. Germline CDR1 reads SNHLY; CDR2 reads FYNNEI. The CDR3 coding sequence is TGTGCCAGCAAAGGTATTGGCTACACCTTC. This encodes CASKGIGYTF.